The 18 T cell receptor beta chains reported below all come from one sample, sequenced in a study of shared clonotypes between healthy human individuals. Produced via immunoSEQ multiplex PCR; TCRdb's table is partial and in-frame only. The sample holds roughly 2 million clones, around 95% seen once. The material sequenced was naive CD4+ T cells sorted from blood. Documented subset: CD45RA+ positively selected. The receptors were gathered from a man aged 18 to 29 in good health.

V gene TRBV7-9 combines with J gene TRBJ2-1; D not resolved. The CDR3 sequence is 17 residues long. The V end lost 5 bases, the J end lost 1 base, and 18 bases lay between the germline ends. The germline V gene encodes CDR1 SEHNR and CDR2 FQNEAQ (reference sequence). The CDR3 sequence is CASSPGPNPNSYNEQFF. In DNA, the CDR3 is TGTGCCAGCAGCCCTGGACCAAACCCCAATTCCTACAATGAGCAGTTCTTC.

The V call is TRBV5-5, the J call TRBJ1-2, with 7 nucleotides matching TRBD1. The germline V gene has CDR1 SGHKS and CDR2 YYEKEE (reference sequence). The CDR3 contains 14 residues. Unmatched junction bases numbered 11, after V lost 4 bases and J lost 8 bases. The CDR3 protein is CASSPGQNLRGYTF. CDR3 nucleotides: TGTGCCAGCAGCCCGGGACAGAATTTAAGGGGCTACACCTTC.

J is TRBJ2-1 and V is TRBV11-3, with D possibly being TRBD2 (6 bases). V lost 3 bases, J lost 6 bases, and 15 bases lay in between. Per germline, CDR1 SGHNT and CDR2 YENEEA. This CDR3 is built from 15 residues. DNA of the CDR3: TGTGCCAGCAGCTTGTCCGGGAGCTCTTCCAATGAGCAGTTCTTC. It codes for CASSLSGSSSNEQFF.

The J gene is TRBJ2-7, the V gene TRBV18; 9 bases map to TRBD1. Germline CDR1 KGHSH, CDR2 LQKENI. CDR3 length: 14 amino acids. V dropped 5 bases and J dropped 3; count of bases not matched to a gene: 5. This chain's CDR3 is CASSTGGGSYEQYF. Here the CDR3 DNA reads TGTGCCAGCTCAACAGGGGGCGGAAGCTACGAGCAGTACTTC.

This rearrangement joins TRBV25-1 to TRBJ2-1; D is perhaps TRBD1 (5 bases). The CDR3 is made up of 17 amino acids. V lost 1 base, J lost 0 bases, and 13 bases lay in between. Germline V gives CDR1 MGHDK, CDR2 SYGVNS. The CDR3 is CASSESSRAGSYNEQFF. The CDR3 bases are TGTGCCAGCAGTGAATCCTCCAGGGCAGGCTCCTACAATGAGCAGTTCTTC. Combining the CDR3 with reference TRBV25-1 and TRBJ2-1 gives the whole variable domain EADIYQTPRYLVIGTGKKITLECSQTMGHDKMYWYQQDPGMELHLIHYSYGVNSTEKGDLSSESTVSRIRTEHFPLTLESARPSHTSQYLCASSESSRAGSYNEQFFGPGTRLTVL.

The CDR3 here is CASSKAARTSANNEQFF. DNA for the CDR3: TGTGCCAGCAGCAAAGCCGCACGGACTAGCGCTAACAATGAGCAGTTCTTC. The rearrangement links TRBV7-2 to TRBJ2-1; TRBD2 matches at 9 bases. This CDR3 contains 17 residues. Germline CDR1 reads SGHTA; CDR2 reads FQGNSA. V lost 5 bases, J lost 5 bases, and 13 bases stayed unmatched.

The CDR3 bases are TGTGCCAGCAGCTTGGTTTTACAGGATGGAAGTATGGGCTACACCTTC. Its translation: CASSLVLQDGSMGYTF. This chain joins TRBV5-4 and TRBJ1-2, with D possibly being TRBD1 (5 bases). Deletions cut 0 bases from V and 8 bases from J, with 20 bases between. Germline V gene lookup returns CDR1 SGHNT and CDR2 YYREEE (reference sequence). The length of the CDR3 is 16 residues.

The CDR3 is CAISGDFTDTQYF. For the CDR3, the DNA is TGTGCCATCAGCGGGGATTTCACAGATACGCAGTATTTT. The chain couples TRBV10-3 to TRBJ2-3; a possible D gene is TRBD2 (5 bases). In germline, CDR1 is ENHRY, CDR2 SYGVKD. The CDR3 length is 13 residues. V lost 6 bases and J 2 bases, leaving 9 bases between the germline ends.

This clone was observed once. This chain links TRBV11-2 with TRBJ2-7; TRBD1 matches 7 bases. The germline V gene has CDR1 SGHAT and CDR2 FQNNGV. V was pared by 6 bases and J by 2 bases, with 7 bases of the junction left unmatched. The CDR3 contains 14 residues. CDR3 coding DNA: TGTGCCAGCAGGAGGCCGGGACAGCCCTACGAGCAGTACTTC. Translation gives CASRRPGQPYEQYF.

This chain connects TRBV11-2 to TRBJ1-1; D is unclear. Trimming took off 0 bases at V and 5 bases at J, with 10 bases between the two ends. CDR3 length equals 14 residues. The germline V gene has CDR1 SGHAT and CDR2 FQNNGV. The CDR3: CASSLDPQITEAFF. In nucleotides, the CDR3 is TGTGCCAGCAGCTTAGATCCACAGATAACTGAAGCTTTCTTT.

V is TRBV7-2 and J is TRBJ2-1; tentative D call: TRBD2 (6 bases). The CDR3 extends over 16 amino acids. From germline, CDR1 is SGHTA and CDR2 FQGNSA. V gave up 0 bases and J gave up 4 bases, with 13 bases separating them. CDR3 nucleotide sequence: TGTGCCAGCAGCTTAGCGGGACTCCCTAGGTACAATGAGCAGTTCTTC. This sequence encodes CASSLAGLPRYNEQFF.

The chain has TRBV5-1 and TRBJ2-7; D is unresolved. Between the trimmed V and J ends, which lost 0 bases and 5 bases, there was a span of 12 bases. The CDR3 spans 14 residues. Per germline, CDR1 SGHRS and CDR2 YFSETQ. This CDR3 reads CASSLEGRLDEQYF. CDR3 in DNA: TGCGCCAGCAGCTTGGAAGGCCGACTGGACGAGCAGTACTTC. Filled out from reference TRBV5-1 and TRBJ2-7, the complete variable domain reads KAGVTQTPRYLIKTRGQQVTLSCSPISGHRSVSWYQQTPGQGLQFLFEYFSETQRNKGNFPGRFSGRQFSNSRSEMNVSTLELGDSALYLCASSLEGRLDEQYFGPGTRLTVT.

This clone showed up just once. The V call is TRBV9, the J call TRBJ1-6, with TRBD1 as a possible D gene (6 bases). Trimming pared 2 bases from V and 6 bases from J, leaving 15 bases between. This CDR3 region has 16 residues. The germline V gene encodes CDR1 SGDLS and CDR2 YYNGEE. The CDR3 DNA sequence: TGTGCCAGCAGCGTGTCTGGGAAGGGGGTTAATTCACCCCTCCACTTT. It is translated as CASSVSGKGVNSPLHF.

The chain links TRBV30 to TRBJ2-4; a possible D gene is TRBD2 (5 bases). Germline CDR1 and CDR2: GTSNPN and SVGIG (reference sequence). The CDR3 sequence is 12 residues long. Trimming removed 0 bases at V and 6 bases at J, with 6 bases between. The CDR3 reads CAWSVGINIQYF. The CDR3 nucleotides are TGTGCCTGGAGTGTCGGGATAAACATTCAGTACTTC.

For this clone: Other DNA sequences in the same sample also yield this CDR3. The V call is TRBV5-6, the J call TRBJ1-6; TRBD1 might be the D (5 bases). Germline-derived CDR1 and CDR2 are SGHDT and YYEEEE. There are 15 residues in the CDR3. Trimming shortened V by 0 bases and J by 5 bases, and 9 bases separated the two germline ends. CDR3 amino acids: CASSLAGGNNSPLHF. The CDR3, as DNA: TGTGCCAGCAGCTTGGCCGGGGGAAATAATTCACCCCTCCACTTT.

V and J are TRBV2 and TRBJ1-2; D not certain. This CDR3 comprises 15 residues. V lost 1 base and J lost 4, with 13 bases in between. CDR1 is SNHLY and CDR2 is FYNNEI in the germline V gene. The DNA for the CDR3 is TGTGCCAGCAGTGAAGTTCGAAATGGCCTCTATGGCTACACCTTC. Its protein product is CASSEVRNGLYGYTF. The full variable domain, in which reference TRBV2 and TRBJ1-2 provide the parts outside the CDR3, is EPEVTQTPSHQVTQMGQEVILRCVPISNHLYFYWYRQILGQKVEFLVSFYNNEISEKSEIFDDQFSVERPDGSNFTLKIRSTKLEDSAMYFCASSEVRNGLYGYTFGSGTRLTVV.

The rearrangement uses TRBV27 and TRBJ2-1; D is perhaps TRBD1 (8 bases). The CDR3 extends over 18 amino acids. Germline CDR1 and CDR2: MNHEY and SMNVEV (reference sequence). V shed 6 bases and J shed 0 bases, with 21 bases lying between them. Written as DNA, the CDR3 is TGTGCCAGCAGCTTGACAGGGGCCCTAGCGGCCTCCTACAATGAGCAGTTCTTC. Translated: CASSLTGALAASYNEQFF.

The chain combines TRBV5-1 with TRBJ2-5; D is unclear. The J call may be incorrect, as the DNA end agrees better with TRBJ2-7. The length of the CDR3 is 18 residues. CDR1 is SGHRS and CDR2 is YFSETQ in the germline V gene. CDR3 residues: CASSLGTSPGRPLYEQYF. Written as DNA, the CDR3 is TGCGCCAGCAGCTTGGGAACGTCCCCGGGCAGACCTCTTTACGAGCAGTACTTC.